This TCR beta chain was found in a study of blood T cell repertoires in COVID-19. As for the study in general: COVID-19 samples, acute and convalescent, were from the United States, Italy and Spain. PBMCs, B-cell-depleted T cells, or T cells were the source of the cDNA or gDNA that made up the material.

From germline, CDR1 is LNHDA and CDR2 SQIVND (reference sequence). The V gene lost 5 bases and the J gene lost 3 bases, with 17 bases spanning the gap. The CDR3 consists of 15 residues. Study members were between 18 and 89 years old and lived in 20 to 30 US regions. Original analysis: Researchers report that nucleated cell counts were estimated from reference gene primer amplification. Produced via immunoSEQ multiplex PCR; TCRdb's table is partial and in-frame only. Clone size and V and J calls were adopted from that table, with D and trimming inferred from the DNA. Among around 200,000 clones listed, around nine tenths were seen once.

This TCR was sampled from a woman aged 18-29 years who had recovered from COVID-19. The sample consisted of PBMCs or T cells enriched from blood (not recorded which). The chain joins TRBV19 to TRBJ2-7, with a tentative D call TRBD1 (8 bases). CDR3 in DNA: TGTGCCAGTAGTCCGCTCTACAGGGGGGGCTACGAGCAGTACTTC. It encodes CASSPLYRGGYEQYF. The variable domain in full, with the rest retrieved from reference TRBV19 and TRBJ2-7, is DGGITQSPKYLFRKEGQNVTLSCEQNLNHDAMYWYRQDPGQGLRLIYYSQIVNDFQKGDIAEGYSVSREKKESFPLTVTSAQKNPTAFYLCASSPLYRGGYEQYFGPGTRLTVT.